The present T cell receptor beta chain was sequenced within a study of blood T cell repertoires in COVID-19. About the research overall: COVID-19 samples collected from the United States, Italy and Spain covered acute and convalescent phases.

As handled by the study authors: How many nucleated cells were present was estimated from reference gene primer amplification. Repertoires were generated with immunoSEQ multiplex PCR, while TCRdb's copy carries only in-frame clones and drops some. V, J and clone size reflect that table, while D and trimming were determined from the DNA. This repertoire shows around 300,000 clones, approximately 83% found once; its top ten account for about 2.2%. Germline values: CDR1 LNHDA, CDR2 SQIVND (reference sequence). CDR3 length equals 12 residues. The source is a woman aged 25 to 39 who had recovered from COVID-19. The sample taken for sequencing was peripheral blood. The chain couples TRBV19 to TRBJ2-7, with 7 positions matching TRBD2. CDR3: CGKRDSSYEQYF. The CDR3 DNA follows: TGTGGGAAGCGGGATAGCTCCTACGAGCAGTACTTC.